One and the same sample provided the 19 T cell receptor beta chains below, sequenced in a study of blood T cells in healthy people across ages. Through a sample-barcoded 5' primer and a J-beta primer mix, a second PCR was run for roughly 7 to 12 cycles. TCRdb reprocessed the 5' RACE reads with MiXCR, giving one entry per CDR3 protein. The data contain 500,000 to 650,000 distinct CDR3 sequences, about 29% of them singletons. These data were likewise used in another study, on T cells of mothers and their children.

Sample: blood. Every receptor here comes from a boy aged 2 to 10 in good health.

The V and J genes are TRBV20-1 and TRBJ2-1; unclear D gene. The DNA end lines up better with TRBJ2-7; the J call may be wrong. CDR1 and CDR2 from the germline V gene are DFQATT and SNEGSKA (reference sequence). The CDR3 has 13 residues. In nucleotides, the CDR3 is TGCAGTGCTAGAGGGGCCCCTAGTGACGAGCAGTACTTC. Its protein product is CSARGAPSDEQYF.

CDR3 sequence (DNA): TGTGCCAGTGCGGGACAGGGGGCCAATGAGCAGTTCTTC. This codes for CASAGQGANEQFF. The chain has TRBV19 and TRBJ2-1; TRBD1 agrees at 12 bases. CDR1 is LNHDA, CDR2 SQIVND, per germline (reference sequence). V lost 8 bases and J lost 6; bases outside the gene matches: 2. CDR3 length: 13 amino acids.

The V call is TRBV10-3, the J call TRBJ2-5, with D possibly being TRBD2 (5 bases). CDR1 and CDR2 from the germline V gene are ENHRY and SYGVKD. The CDR3 covers 14 residues. V lost 6 bases and J lost 4, with 15 bases in between. The CDR3 DNA follows: TGTGCCATCAGGGGATCGGGGTATCGAGAGACCCAGTACTTC. Its protein product is CAIRGSGYRETQYF.

Concerning this clonotype: At one end, the junction sequence differs from germline, possibly due to a read error. V and J are TRBV6-5 and TRBJ1-2, with 9 bases identical to TRBD1. Germline-derived CDR1 and CDR2 are MNHEY and SVGAGI. This CDR3 is built from 14 residues. CDR3 DNA sequence: TGCGCCAGCAGGGTGACAGGGGGAGGCTATGGCTACACCTTC. This gives the protein CASRVTGGGYGYTF.

V usage is TRBV5-4 and J usage is TRBJ1-1; D is uncertain. The V gene lost 3 bases and the J gene lost 6 bases, with 9 bases spanning the gap. Germline loops: CDR1 SGHNT, CDR2 YYREEE (reference sequence). The CDR3 has 12 residues. The CDR3 coding sequence is TGTGCCAGCAGCTCAATCGGTTCTGAAGCTTTCTTT. Translation gives CASSSIGSEAFF.

In its sample, this clonotype was seen a few times. This chain joins TRBV6-2 or TRBV6-3 and TRBJ2-6, with 7 bases fitting TRBD2. Germline V gene data show CDR1 as MNHEY and CDR2 as SVGEGT. Germline trimming cut 7 bases from V and 0 bases from J; bases unmatched to any gene: 18. The CDR3 totals 20 residues. Here the CDR3 DNA reads TGTGCCAGCACGCGACGGGAGGCTAGCGGACCAGGCTCTGGGGCCAACGTCCTGACTTTC. Translated, it gives CASTRREASGPGSGANVLTF.

The sample holds many counts of this clonotype. The rearrangement joins TRBV4-3 to TRBJ2-1, with D maybe TRBD2 (6 bases). With 2 bases removed from V and 7 bases from J, the gap between germline ends came to 21 bases. Germline-derived CDR1 and CDR2 are LGHNA and YSLEER. The CDR3 sequence is 17 residues long. The CDR3 reads CASSQRNRDWGWNEQFF. The CDR3 DNA reads TGCGCCAGCAGCCAAAGAAACCGGGACTGGGGATGGAATGAGCAGTTCTTC.

This clonotype has only a few counts. The rearrangement links TRBV11-2 to TRBJ2-5; TRBD2 agrees at 12 bases. In germline, CDR1 is SGHAT, CDR2 FQNNGV. This CDR3 region has 16 residues. Trimming cost V 4 bases and J 2 bases; bases outside gene matches: 5. CDR3 nucleotide sequence: TGTGCCAGCAGCTCCTGGACTAGCGGGAAACAAGAGACCCAGTACTTC. The encoded protein is CASSSWTSGKQETQYF.

About this clonotype itself: At one end the junction does not follow the germline gene, possibly because of a read error. The chain couples TRBV20-1 to TRBJ2-4; D not certain. The CDR3 extends over 9 amino acids. Germline V gives CDR1 DFQATT, CDR2 SNEGSKA (reference sequence). CDR3 in DNA: TGCAGTGCTAGGGGCAAAGGGTGTTTC. Translation gives CSARGKGCF.

The J gene is TRBJ2-1, the V gene TRBV20-1, with 8 positions matching TRBD2. The CDR3 is made up of 15 amino acids. J gave up 3 bases and V 6 bases, and 10 bases lay outside the gene matches. CDR1 and CDR2 (germline): DFQATT, SNEGSKA (reference sequence). The CDR3 nucleotides are TGCAGTGCCCGACTCGCGGGACTAGTCTACAATGAGCAGTTCTTC. Translating it yields CSARLAGLVYNEQFF.

V gene TRBV15 combines with J gene TRBJ2-7; D is unresolved. The germline gives CDR1 LNHNV, CDR2 YYDKDF (reference sequence). Trimming took 5 bases from V and 2 from J, leaving 10 bases between them. CDR3 size: 13 residues. The CDR3 here is CATSPVDAYEQYF. For the CDR3, the DNA is TGTGCCACCAGCCCCGTGGATGCCTACGAGCAGTACTTC. Complete variable domain (other parts from reference TRBV15 and TRBJ2-7): DAMVIQNPRYQVTQFGKPVTLSCSQTLNHNVMYWYQQKSSQAPKLLFHYYDKDFNNEADTPDNFQSRRPNTSFCFLDIRSPGLGDTAMYLCATSPVDAYEQYFGPGTRLTVT.

V gene TRBV28 combines with J gene TRBJ2-5; possibly TRBD2 for D (5 bases). The J call may not be correct, given that the DNA end is closer to TRBJ2-7. The CDR3 length is 14 residues. The germline V gene has CDR1 MDHEN and CDR2 SYDVKM. The CDR3 bases are TGTGCCAGCAGTCCAGGACGGGAAAACTACGAGCAGTACTTC. Translated: CASSPGRENYEQYF.

The chain joins TRBV12-5 to TRBJ1-2; unclear D gene. Germline CDR1 reads LGHNT; CDR2 reads FRNRAP. The CDR3 length is 14 residues. Trimming stripped 1 base from V and 0 bases from J, with 6 bases between. The CDR3 region is CASGLGGANYGYTF. The CDR3 DNA reads as TGTGCTAGTGGTTTGGGGGGAGCTAACTATGGCTACACCTTC.

Only a few counts were recorded for this clonotype. The genes are TRBV5-5 and TRBJ1-1, with 10 positions matching TRBD1. The CDR3 is 16 amino acids. The germline CDR1 and CDR2 sequences are SGHKS and YYEKEE (reference sequence). The V segment lost 2 bases and the J segment 6 bases; nucleotides outside the gene matches: 10. CDR3 sequence: CASSFQTGGVTAEAFF. The CDR3 region has the DNA TGTGCCAGCAGCTTTCAGACAGGGGGCGTGACGGCTGAAGCTTTCTTT.

This clonotype was counted a few times. V and J are TRBV5-1 and TRBJ2-7, with TRBD2 matching over 7 bases. There are 15 residues in the CDR3. V was clipped by 3 bases and J by 7 bases; unmatched bases: 13. Germline values: CDR1 SGHRS, CDR2 YFSETQ. CDR3 loop: CASSSGTKALLEQYF. The CDR3 region has the DNA TGCGCCAGCAGCTCCGGGACTAAAGCCCTCTTGGAGCAGTACTTC.

Points on this clonotype: One end of the junction does not line up with germline, which may come from a read error. The chain couples TRBV27 to TRBJ1-1; TRBD1 might be the D (5 bases). This CDR3 is built from 14 residues. Germline CDR1 MNHEY, CDR2 SMNVEV (reference sequence). The CDR3 loop is CASSLSDKNTEAFF. Here the CDR3 DNA reads TGTGCCAGTAGTTTATCGGACAAGAACACTGAAGCTTTCTTT.

J is TRBJ1-1 and V is TRBV7-2; no firm D call. This CDR3 has 13 amino acids. Germline V gene lookup returns CDR1 SGHTA and CDR2 FQGNSA. Trimming removed 5 bases from V and 0 bases from J, with 7 bases in between. The CDR3 is CASSPHLNTEAFF. CDR3 sequence (DNA): TGTGCCAGCAGCCCCCACCTGAACACTGAAGCTTTCTTT. Full variable domain (rest looked up from reference TRBV7-2 and TRBJ1-1): GAGVSQSPSNKVTEKGKDVELRCDPISGHTALYWYRQSLGQGLEFLIYFQGNSAPDKSGLPSDRFSAERTGGSVSTLTIQRTQQEDSAVYLCASSPHLNTEAFFGQGTRLTVV.

The V gene is TRBV6-1, the J gene TRBJ1-2; possible D gene TRBD1, 6 bases. The V end lost 1 base, the J end lost 3 bases, and 12 bases lay between the germline ends. From germline, CDR1 is MNHNS and CDR2 SASEGT. The CDR3 sequence is 15 residues long. In DNA form, the CDR3 reads TGTGCCAGCAGTGAAGAGGGGGGGAGTTACTATGGCTACACCTTC. This sequence encodes CASSEEGGSYYGYTF.

This rearrangement joins TRBV15 to TRBJ2-5, with a tentative D call TRBD1 (6 bases). CDR1 and CDR2 from the germline V gene are LNHNV and YYDKDF (reference sequence). Trimming pared 2 bases from V and 3 bases from J, leaving 10 bases between. The CDR3 has 14 amino acids. The CDR3 loop reads CATSRTAGEETQYF. CDR3 in DNA: TGTGCCACCAGCAGAACCGCAGGGGAAGAGACCCAGTACTTC.